What follows describes a single TCR delta chain. Its target is not known. The sample comes from a study of Vδ1+ human thymocytes. The study, taken as a whole, reports: Around 20% of thymic delta-chain sequences were Vdelta2, with few Vdelta3, unlike blood Vdelta1+ controls. Many TRG clonotypes were shared between donors; TRD repertoires were essentially private. Bulk repertoire data may be misinterpreted because of unexpected Vdelta2 sequences. Thymic TRG and TRD repertoires appeared highly polyclonal.

Extracted RNA was reverse transcribed into cDNA. Pooled V-gene forward primers with one constant-region reverse primer generated the CDR3 amplicons by multiplex PCR. TCRdb used CATT to re-call clones from the multiplex PCR reads. The sample shows about 27,000 delta-chain clones, more than 6.5% of them seen only once. Trimming took off 0 bases at V and 0 bases at J, with 23 bases between the two ends. This CDR3 is built from 20 residues. CDR1 and CDR2 from the germline V gene are TSWWSYY and QGS. This TCR was sampled from a girl younger than two who had congenital heart surgery. The gene calls are TRDV1 and TRDJ1, with D possibly being TRDD3 (5 bases). Sequences were obtained from Vdelta1+ gamma-delta thymocytes from the thymus. As for subset: FACS-sorted CD3+ TCRalphabeta- TCRVdelta1+ TCRVdelta2- thymocytes. The CDR3 is CALGELVGPRGEPNTDKLIF. The CDR3 bases are TGTGCTCTTGGGGAACTAGTCGGACCGAGGGGAGAACCTAACACCGATAAACTCATCTTT.